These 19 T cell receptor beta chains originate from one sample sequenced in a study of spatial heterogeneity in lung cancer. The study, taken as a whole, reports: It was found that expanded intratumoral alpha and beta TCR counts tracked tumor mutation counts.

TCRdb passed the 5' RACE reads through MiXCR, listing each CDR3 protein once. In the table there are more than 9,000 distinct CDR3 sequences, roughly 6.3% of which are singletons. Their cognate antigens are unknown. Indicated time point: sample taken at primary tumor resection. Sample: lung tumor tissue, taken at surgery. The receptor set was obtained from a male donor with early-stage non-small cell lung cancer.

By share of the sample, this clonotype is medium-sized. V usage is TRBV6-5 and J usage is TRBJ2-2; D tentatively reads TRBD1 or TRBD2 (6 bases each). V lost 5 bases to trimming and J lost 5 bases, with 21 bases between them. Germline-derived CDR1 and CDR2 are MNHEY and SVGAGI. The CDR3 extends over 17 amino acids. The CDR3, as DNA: TGTGCCAGCAGTGGGAGTGGTTGGGGGGCCAAGACCGGGGAGCTGTTTTTT. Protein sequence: CASSGSGWGAKTGELFF.

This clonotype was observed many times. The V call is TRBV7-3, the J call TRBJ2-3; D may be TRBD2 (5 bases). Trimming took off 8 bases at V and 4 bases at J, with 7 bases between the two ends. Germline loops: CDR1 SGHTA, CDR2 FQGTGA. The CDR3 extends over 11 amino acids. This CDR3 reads CASPGSDTQYF. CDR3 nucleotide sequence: TGTGCCAGCCCGGGATCAGATACGCAGTATTTT. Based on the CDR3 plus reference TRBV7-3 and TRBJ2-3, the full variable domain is GAGVSQTPSNKVTEKGKYVELRCDPISGHTALYWYRQSLGQGPEFLIYFQGTGAADDSGLPNDRFFAVRPEGSVSTLKIQRTERGDSAVYLCASPGSDTQYFGPGTRLTVL.

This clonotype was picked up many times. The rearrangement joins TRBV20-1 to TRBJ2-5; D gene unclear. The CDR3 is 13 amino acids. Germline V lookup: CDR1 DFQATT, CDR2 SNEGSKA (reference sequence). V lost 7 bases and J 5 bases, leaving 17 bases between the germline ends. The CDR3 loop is CSVYGPVEETQYF. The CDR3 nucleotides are TGCAGTGTCTATGGACCAGTGGAGGAGACCCAGTACTTC.

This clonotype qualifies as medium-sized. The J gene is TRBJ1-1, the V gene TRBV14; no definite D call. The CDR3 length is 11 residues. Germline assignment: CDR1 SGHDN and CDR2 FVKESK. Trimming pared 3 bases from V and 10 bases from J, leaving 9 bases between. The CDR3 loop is CASSHETIAFF. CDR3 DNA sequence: TGTGCCAGCAGCCATGAGACGATAGCTTTCTTT.

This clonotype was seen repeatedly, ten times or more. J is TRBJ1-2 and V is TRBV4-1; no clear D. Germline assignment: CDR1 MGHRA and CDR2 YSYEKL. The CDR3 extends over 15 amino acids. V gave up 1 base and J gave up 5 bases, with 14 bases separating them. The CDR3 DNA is TGCGCCAGCAGCCAAGTAAGCGAGGGCCGATATGGCTACACCTTC. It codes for CASSQVSEGRYGYTF.

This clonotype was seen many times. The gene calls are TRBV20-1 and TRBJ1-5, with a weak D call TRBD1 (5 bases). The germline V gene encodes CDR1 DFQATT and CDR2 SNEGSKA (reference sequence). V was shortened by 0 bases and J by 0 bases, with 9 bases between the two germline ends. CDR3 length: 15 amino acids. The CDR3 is CSAREQAYSNQPQHF. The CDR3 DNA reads TGCAGTGCTAGAGAACAGGCTTATAGCAATCAGCCCCAGCATTTT.

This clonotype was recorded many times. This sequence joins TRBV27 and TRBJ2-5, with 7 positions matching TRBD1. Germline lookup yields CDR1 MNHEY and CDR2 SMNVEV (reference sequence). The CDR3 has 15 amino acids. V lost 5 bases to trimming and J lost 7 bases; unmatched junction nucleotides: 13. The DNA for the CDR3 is TGTGCCAGCAGTGGGGTAGGGGGCCGGTCTGTGACCCAGTACTTC. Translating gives CASSGVGGRSVTQYF.

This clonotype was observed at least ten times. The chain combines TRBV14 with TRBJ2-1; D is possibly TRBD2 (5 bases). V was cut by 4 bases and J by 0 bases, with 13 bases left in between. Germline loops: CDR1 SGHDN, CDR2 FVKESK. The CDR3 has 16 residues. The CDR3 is CASSPVVGSSYNEQFF. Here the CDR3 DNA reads TGTGCCAGCAGCCCCGTGGTGGGGAGCTCCTACAATGAGCAGTTCTTC.

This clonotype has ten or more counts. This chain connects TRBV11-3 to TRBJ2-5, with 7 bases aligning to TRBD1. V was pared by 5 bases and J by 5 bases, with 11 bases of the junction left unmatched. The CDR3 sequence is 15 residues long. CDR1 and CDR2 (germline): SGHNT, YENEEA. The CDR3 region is CASSVGTDARETQYF. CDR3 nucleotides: TGTGCCAGCAGCGTCGGGACAGACGCTCGGGAGACCCAGTACTTC.

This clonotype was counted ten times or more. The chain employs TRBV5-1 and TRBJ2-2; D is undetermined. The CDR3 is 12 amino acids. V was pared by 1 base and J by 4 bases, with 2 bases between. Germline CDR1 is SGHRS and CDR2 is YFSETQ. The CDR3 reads CASSLFTGELFF. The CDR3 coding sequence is TGCGCCAGCAGCTTGTTCACCGGGGAGCTGTTTTTT.

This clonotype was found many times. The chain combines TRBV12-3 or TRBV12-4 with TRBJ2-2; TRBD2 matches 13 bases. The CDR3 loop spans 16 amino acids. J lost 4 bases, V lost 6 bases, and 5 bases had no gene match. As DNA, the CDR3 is TGTGCCAGCAGGCGACGGACTAGCGGGGGCACCGGGGAGCTGTTTTTT. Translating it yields CASRRRTSGGTGELFF.

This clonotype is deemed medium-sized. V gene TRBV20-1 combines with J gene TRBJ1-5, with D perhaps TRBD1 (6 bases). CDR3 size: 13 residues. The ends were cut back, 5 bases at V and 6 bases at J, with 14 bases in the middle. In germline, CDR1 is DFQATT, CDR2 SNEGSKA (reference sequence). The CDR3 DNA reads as TGCAGTGCTTCTGGGGGCTCGAGTCAGCCCCAGCATTTT. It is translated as CSASGGSSQPQHF.

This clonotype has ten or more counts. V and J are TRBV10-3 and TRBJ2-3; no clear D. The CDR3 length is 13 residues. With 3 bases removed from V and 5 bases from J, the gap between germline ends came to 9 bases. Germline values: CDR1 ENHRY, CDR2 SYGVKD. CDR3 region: CAISDSSKDTQYF. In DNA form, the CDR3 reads TGTGCCATCAGTGACAGCTCTAAAGATACGCAGTATTTT.

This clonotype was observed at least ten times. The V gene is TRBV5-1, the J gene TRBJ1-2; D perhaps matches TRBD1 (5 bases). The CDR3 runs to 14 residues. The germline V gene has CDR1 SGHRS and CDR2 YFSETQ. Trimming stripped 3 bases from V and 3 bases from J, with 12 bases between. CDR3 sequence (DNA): TGCGCCAGCAGCTCCTGGGACGGATACTATGGCTACACCTTC. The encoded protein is CASSSWDGYYGYTF.

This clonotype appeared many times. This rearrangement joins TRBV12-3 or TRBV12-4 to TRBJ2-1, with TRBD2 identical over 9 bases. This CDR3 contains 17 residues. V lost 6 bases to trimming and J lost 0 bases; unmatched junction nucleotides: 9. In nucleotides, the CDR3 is TGTGCCAGCAGCTCCCTAGCGGGGCCCAGCTCCTACAATGAGCAGTTCTTC. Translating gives CASSSLAGPSSYNEQFF.

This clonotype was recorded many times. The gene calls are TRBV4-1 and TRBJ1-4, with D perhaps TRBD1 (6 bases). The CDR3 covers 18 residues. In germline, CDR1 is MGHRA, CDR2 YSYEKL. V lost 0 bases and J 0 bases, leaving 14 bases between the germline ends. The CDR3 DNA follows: TGCGCCAGCAGCCAAGATTTGGACAGCGTTGCAACTAATGAAAAACTGTTTTTT. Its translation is CASSQDLDSVATNEKLFF.

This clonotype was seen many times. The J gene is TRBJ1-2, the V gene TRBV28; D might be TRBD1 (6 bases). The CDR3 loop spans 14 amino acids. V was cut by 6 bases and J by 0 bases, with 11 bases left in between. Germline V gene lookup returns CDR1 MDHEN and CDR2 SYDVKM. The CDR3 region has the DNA TGTGCCAGCAGAGCGCAGGGGACTAACTATGGCTACACCTTC. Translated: CASRAQGTNYGYTF.

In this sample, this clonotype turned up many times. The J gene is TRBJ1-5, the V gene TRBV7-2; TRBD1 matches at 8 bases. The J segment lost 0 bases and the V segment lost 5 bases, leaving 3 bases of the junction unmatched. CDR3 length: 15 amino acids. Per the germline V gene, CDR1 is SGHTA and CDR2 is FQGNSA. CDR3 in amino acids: CASSIGQGSNQPQHF. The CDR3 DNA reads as TGTGCCAGCAGCATCGGACAGGGTAGCAATCAGCCCCAGCATTTT.

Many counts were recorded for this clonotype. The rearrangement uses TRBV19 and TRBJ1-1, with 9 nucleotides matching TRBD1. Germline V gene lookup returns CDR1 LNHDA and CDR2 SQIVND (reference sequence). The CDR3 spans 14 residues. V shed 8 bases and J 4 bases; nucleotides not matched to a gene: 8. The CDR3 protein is CASLPGQGITEAFF. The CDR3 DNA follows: TGTGCCAGTCTTCCGGGACAGGGAATCACTGAAGCTTTCTTT.